Sequencing of this T cell receptor (beta chain) was carried out in a study of shared clonotypes between healthy human individuals. The table came from immunoSEQ multiplex PCR; TCRdb's copy has only in-frame clones and leaves some out. Here the sample spans about 2.3 million clones, just under 95% being singletons. The CDR3 loop spans 16 amino acids. Trimming removed 0 bases at V and 4 bases at J, with 16 bases between. CDR1 is SGHRS, CDR2 YFSETQ, per germline. The sample was naive CD4+ T cells from PBMCs. Subset denoted: CD45RA+ positively selected. The chain employs TRBV5-1 and TRBJ2-5; D unresolved. The TCR sequence derives from a man younger than 35 in good health. Some clones in this sample may be carry-over from other donors' samples. Written as DNA, the CDR3 is TGCGCCAGCAGCTTGGCCAGGTCTGGGCTTGGAGAGACCCAGTACTTC. Its translation is CASSLARSGLGETQYF.